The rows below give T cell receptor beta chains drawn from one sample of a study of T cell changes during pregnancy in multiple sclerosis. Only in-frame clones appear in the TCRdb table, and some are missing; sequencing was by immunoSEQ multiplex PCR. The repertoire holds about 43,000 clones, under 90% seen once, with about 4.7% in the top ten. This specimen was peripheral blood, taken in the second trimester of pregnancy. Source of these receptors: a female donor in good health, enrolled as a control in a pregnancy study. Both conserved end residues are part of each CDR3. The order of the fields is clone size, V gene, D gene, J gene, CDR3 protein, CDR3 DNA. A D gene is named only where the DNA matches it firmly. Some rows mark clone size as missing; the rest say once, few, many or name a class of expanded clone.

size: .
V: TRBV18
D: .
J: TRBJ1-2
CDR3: CASSPGQGNYGYTF
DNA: TGTGCCAGCTCACCAGGGCAGGGAAACTATGGCTACACCTTC

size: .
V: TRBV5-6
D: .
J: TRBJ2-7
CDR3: CASSLANNYEQYF
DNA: TGTGCCAGCAGCTTGGCCAACAACTACGAGCAGTACTTC

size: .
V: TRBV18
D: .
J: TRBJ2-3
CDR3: CASSPILTGSTDTQYF
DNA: TGTGCCAGCTCACCAATTCTCACAGGCAGCACAGATACGCAGTATTTT

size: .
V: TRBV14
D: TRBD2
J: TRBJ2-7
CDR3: CASSPTSAPYEQYF
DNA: TGTGCCAGCAGCCCGACTAGCGCCCCTTACGAGCAGTACTTC

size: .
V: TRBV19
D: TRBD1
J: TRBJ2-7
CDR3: CASSPLPGQTSYEQYF
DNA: TGTGCCAGTAGTCCTTTACCGGGACAGACCTCCTACGAGCAGTACTTC

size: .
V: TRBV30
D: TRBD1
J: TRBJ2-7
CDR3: CAWNPGQGNSYEQYF
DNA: TGTGCCTGGAATCCGGGACAGGGTAACTCCTACGAGCAGTACTTC

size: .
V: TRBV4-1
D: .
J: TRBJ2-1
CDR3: CASSQAPQEWRDEQFF
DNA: TGCGCCAGCAGCCAGGCCCCTCAGGAGTGGCGGGATGAGCAGTTCTTC

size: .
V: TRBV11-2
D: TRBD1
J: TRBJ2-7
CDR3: CASSFPGQGLLEQYF
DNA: TGTGCCAGCAGCTTTCCGGGACAGGGCCTTCTTGAGCAGTACTTC

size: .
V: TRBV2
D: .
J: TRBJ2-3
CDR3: CASRSGGGDTQYF
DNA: TGTGCCAGCCGCAGCGGTGGTGGAGATACGCAGTATTTT

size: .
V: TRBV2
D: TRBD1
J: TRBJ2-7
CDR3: CASLGRGQEDLYEQYF
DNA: TGTGCCAGCTTGGGTCGGGGACAGGAAGATCTTTACGAGCAGTACTTC

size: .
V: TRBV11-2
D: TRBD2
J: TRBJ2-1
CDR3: CASSHHTPSGRAYEQFF
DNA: TGTGCCAGCAGCCACCACACTCCTAGCGGGAGGGCCTATGAGCAGTTCTTC

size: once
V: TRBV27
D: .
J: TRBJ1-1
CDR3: CASSLFGGGHTEAFF
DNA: TGTGCCAGCAGTTTATTCGGGGGGGGACACACTGAAGCTTTCTTT

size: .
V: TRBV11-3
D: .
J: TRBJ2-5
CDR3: CASSLDPWGGAPQETQYF
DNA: TGTGCCAGCAGCTTAGACCCTTGGGGGGGGGCGCCTCAGGAGACCCAGTACTTC

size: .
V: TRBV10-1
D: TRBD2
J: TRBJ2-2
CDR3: CASSALGSGVENTGELFF
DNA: TGCGCCAGCTCTGCTCTTGGTAGCGGGGTGGAGAACACCGGGGAGCTGTTTTTT

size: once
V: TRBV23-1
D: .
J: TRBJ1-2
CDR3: CASVYTANYGYTF
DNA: TGCGCCAGCGTATACACAGCTAACTATGGCTACACCTTC

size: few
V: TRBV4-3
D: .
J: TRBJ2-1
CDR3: CASSQDRDFSYNEQFF
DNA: TGCGCCAGCAGCCAAGATCGGGACTTCTCCTACAATGAGCAGTTCTTC

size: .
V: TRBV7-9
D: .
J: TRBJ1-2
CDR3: CASSFPAAGGYTF
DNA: TGTGCCAGCAGCTTTCCCGCAGCAGGTGGCTACACCTTC

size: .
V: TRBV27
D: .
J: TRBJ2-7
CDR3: CASSLQARHYEQYF
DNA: TGTGCCAGCAGTTTACAGGCAAGGCACTACGAGCAGTACTTC

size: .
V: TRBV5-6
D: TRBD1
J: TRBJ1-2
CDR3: CASSRDRAYGYTF
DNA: TGTGCCAGCAGCCGGGACAGGGCTTATGGCTACACCTTC

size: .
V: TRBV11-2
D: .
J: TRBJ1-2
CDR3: CASSLDPSPVYGYTF
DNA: TGTGCCAGCAGCTTAGATCCCTCCCCCGTATATGGCTACACCTTC

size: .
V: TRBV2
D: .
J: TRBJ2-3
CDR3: CASTRGGQTDTQYF
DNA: TGTGCCAGCACGCGAGGGGGACAAACAGATACGCAGTATTTT

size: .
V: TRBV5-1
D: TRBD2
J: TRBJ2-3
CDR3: CASSSGGATDTQYF
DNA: TGCGCCAGCAGCTCGGGGGGAGCCACAGATACGCAGTATTTT

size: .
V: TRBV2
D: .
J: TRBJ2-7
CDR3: CASSHGGGYEQYF
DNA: TGTGCCAGCAGTCACGGGGGAGGATACGAGCAGTACTTC

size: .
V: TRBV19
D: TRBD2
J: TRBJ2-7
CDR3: CASSELLAGVEQYF
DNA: TGTGCCAGTAGTGAGCTACTAGCGGGGGTTGAGCAGTACTTC

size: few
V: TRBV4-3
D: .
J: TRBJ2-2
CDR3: CASRTRAGDNTGELFF
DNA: TGCGCCAGCAGGACAAGGGCAGGGGACAACACCGGGGAGCTGTTTTTT

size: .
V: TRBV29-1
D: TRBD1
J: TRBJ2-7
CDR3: CSVEKGTGAYEQYF
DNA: TGCAGCGTTGAAAAGGGGACAGGGGCCTACGAGCAGTACTTC

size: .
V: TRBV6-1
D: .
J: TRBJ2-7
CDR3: CASSVWTEQYF
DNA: TGTGCCAGCAGTGTTTGGACAGAGCAGTACTTC

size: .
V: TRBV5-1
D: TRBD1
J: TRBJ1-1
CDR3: CASSVDRGDTEAFF
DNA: TGCGCCAGCAGCGTCGACAGGGGTGACACTGAAGCTTTCTTT

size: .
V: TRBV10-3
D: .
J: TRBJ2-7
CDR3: CAISESTGKTYEQYF
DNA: TGTGCCATCAGTGAGTCCACAGGGAAGACCTACGAGCAGTACTTC

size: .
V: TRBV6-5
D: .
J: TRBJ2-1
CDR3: CASIGSSSEQFF
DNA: TGTGCCAGCATTGGGAGCAGCAGTGAGCAGTTCTTC

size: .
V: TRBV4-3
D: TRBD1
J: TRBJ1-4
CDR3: CASSQDLSRGREKLFF
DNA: TGCGCCAGCAGCCAAGATCTCTCCAGGGGGCGTGAAAAACTGTTTTTT

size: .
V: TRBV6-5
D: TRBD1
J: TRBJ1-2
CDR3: CASRPQGARGGYTF
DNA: TGTGCCAGCAGGCCTCAGGGGGCCCGAGGCGGCTACACCTTC

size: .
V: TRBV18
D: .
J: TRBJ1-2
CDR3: CASSPTDYDGYTF
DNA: TGTGCCAGCTCACCCACCGACTACGATGGCTACACCTTC

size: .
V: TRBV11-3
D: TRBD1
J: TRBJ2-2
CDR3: CASSGQGRANTGELFF
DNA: TGTGCCAGCAGCGGACAGGGAAGGGCGAACACCGGGGAGCTGTTTTTT

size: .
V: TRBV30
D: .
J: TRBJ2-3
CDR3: CAWTHNGGAVDTQYF
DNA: TGTGCCTGGACCCATAATGGCGGGGCCGTGGATACGCAGTATTTT

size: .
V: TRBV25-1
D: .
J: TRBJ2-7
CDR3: CASSDPSRLQYF
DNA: TGTGCCAGCAGTGATCCGTCTAGGCTACAGTACTTC

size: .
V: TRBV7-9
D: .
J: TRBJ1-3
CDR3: CASSPLDSSGNTIYF
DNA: TGTGCCAGCAGCCCCTTAGACAGCTCTGGAAACACCATATATTTT

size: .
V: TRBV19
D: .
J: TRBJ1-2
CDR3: CASSVGQSLSVHYGYTF
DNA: TGTGCCAGTAGTGTCGGACAGAGCCTCTCCGTACATTATGGCTACACCTTC

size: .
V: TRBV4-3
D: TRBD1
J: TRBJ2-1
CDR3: CASSQSADRGPGEQFF
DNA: TGCGCCAGCAGCCAAAGCGCGGACAGGGGGCCCGGTGAGCAGTTCTTC

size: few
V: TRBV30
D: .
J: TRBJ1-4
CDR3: CAWSTRSREKLFF
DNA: TGTGCCTGGAGTACGAGGTCAAGGGAAAAACTGTTTTTT

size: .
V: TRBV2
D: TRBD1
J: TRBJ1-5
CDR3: CASSVGQGAGQPQHF
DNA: TGTGCCAGCAGTGTGGGACAGGGGGCAGGGCAGCCCCAGCATTTT

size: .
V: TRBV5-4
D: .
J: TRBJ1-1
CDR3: CASSLGGDTEAFF
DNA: TGTGCCAGCAGCTTAGGGGGTGACACTGAAGCTTTCTTT

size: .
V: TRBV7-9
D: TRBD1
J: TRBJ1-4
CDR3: CASSLRTGSEKLFF
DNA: TGTGCCAGCAGCCTCCGGACAGGATCTGAAAAACTGTTTTTT

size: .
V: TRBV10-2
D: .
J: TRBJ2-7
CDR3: CASSFRSHPSSYEQYF
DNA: TGCGCCAGCAGTTTCCGTTCTCATCCGAGCTCCTACGAGCAGTACTTC

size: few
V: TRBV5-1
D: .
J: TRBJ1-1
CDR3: CASSIGTEAFF
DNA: TGCGCCAGCAGCATCGGGACTGAAGCTTTCTTT

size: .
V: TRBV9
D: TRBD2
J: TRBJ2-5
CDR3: CASSVEGLAGEYQETQYF
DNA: TGTGCCAGCAGCGTAGAGGGACTAGCGGGAGAATACCAAGAGACCCAGTACTTC

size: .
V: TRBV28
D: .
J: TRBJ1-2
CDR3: CASSNGAGHGYTF
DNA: TGTGCCAGCAGTAATGGGGCCGGGCACGGCTACACCTTC

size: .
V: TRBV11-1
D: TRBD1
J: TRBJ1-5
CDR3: CASSPGTAGGASNQPQHF
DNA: TGTGCCAGCAGCCCGGGGACAGCTGGAGGGGCTTCCAATCAGCCCCAGCATTTT

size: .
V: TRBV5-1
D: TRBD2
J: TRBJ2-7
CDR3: CASSSSGHTYEQYF
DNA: TGCGCCAGCAGCTCTAGCGGGCATACCTACGAGCAGTACTTC

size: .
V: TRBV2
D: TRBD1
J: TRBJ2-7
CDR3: CASSPAGGIDEQYF
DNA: TGTGCCAGCAGCCCTGCAGGGGGAATCGACGAGCAGTACTTC